Listed here are 8 T cell receptor beta chains from one sample, sequenced in a study of identical twins. TCRdb reanalysed the 5' RACE reads using MiXCR and keeps one entry per CDR3 protein. The sample lists roughly 1,500,000 distinct CDR3 sequences, around 29% occurring once. The sample was cord blood. Receptors originate from a newborn girl in good health.

There are a few counts of this clonotype. This sequence joins TRBV6-2 or TRBV6-3 and TRBJ2-5; 8 nucleotides match TRBD2. Trimming at V came to 6 bases and at J to 1 base, leaving 4 bases not matched to a gene. This CDR3 has 14 residues. CDR1 is MNHEY and CDR2 is SVGEGT in the germline V gene. Here the CDR3 reads CASSKTSGQETQYF. Here the CDR3 DNA reads TGTGCCAGCAGCAAAACTAGCGGCCAAGAGACCCAGTACTTC.

This clonotype showed up many times. This rearrangement joins TRBV24-1 to TRBJ2-3; the D call may be TRBD1 or TRBD2 (6 bases each). The CDR3 runs 14 residues. Germline values: CDR1 KGHDR, CDR2 SFDVKD. With 5 bases removed from V and 2 bases from J, the gap between germline ends came to 10 bases. The DNA of the CDR3 is TGTGCCACCAGTGGAGGGGGACTCACAGATACGCAGTATTTT. This gives the protein CATSGGGLTDTQYF.

The chain combines TRBV6-5 with TRBJ1-1; D might be TRBD1 (5 bases). CDR1 MNHEY and CDR2 SVGAGI come from the germline V gene. This CDR3 is 15 amino acids long. Trimming cost V 5 bases and J 0 bases, with 13 bases left between them. This CDR3 is CASSTPPGVNTEAFF. The CDR3 DNA reads TGTGCCAGCAGTACCCCACCGGGGGTGAACACTGAAGCTTTCTTT.

The chain uses TRBV20-1 and TRBJ2-3; TRBD2 matches 9 bases. This CDR3 contains 14 residues. The V gene end was trimmed by 3 bases and the J gene end by 4 bases; junction bases not matched to a gene: 5. Germline loops: CDR1 DFQATT, CDR2 SNEGSKA (reference sequence). The CDR3 loop reads CSARGTSNADTQYF. As DNA, the CDR3 is TGCAGTGCTAGGGGGACTAGCAACGCAGATACGCAGTATTTT.

In this sample, this clonotype turned up a few times. The V and J genes are TRBV20-1 and TRBJ2-4; 7 nucleotides agree with TRBD2. The DNA end is more similar to TRBJ2-7, so the J call may be wrong. Germline CDR1 reads DFQATT; CDR2 reads SNEGSKA (reference sequence). CDR3 size: 14 residues. The CDR3 DNA sequence: TGCAGTGCTAGCCAGTCTAGCGGAACTTACGAGCAGTACTTC. Amino acid sequence: CSASQSSGTYEQYF.

This clonotype was counted a few times. V and J are TRBV20-1 and TRBJ1-4, with D possibly TRBD1 on 5 matching bases. The CDR3 covers 13 residues. V lost 3 bases and J lost 6, with 11 bases in between. From germline, CDR1 is DFQATT and CDR2 SNEGSKA (reference sequence). The CDR3 protein is CSASRGSYEKLFF. The CDR3 DNA reads as TGCAGTGCTAGCCGGGGCAGCTATGAAAAACTGTTTTTT.

CDR3 nucleotides: TGTGCCAGCAGTGGCAGACAGTCGCTCTCTTACGAGCAGTACTTC. Translated, it gives CASSGRQSLSYEQYF. This chain links TRBV25-1 with TRBJ2-5, with D maybe TRBD1 (5 bases). The DNA end lines up better with TRBJ2-7; the J call may be wrong. Germline values: CDR1 MGHDK, CDR2 SYGVNS. This CDR3 region has 15 residues.

V and J are TRBV20-1 and TRBJ2-2, with TRBD2 identical over 8 bases. This CDR3 spans 18 amino acids. Germline loops: CDR1 DFQATT, CDR2 SNEGSKA (reference sequence). Germline trimming cut 1 base from V and 0 bases from J; bases unmatched to any gene: 10. CDR3 DNA sequence: TGCAGTGCTAGAGTTAGGGCTAGCGGGCGGACGAACACCGGGGAGCTGTTTTTT. Protein: CSARVRASGRTNTGELFF.